This T cell receptor (beta chain) was sequenced in a study of human T cells and chemical hapten exposure. The study's findings and limits: Against controls, expanded TCRs gave rise to significantly more large CDR3 similarity clusters.

Indicated time point: patch test 1, 2 weeks after DPC sensitization. Noted treatment: therapeutic diphenylcyclopropenone sensitization with weekly scalp DPC. TCRdb independently ran MiXCR on the RACE reads; one entry per CDR3 protein. The sample gives roughly 360,000 distinct CDR3 sequences, about 4.4% of which show up once; under 2.5% is in the top ten. Concerning this clonotype: The antigen remains undetermined.

The source is a woman aged 45-65 years with alopecia areata. Some clones in this sample may be carry-over from other donors' samples. This specimen consisted of whole blood, obtained in connection with sensitization to the hapten diphenylcyclopropenone (DPC).

The CDR3 nucleotides read TGCAGCGTTGGCCAGGGGAGTGAGCAGTTCTTC. Translation: CSVGQGSEQFF. The chain carries TRBV29-1 and TRBJ2-1, with D perhaps TRBD1 (6 bases). Trimming shortened V by 4 bases and J by 9 bases, and 10 bases separated the two germline ends. Germline V gene data show CDR1 as SQVTM and CDR2 as ANQGSEA. This CDR3 has 11 amino acids.